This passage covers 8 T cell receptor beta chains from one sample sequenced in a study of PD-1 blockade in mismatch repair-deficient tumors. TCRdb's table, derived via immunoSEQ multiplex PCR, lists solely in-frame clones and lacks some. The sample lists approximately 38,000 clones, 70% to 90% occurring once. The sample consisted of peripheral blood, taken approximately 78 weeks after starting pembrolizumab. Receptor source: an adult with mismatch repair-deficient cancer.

For the CDR3, the DNA is TGTGCCAGCAGCTCCACCGGGGGGACTGGAAACACCATATATTTT. This gives the protein CASSSTGGTGNTIYF. The chain couples TRBV6-5 to TRBJ1-3; D perhaps matches TRBD1 (5 bases). V lost 6 bases and J 2 bases, leaving 14 bases between the germline ends. The CDR3 sequence is 15 residues long. Per germline, CDR1 MNHEY and CDR2 SVGAGI.

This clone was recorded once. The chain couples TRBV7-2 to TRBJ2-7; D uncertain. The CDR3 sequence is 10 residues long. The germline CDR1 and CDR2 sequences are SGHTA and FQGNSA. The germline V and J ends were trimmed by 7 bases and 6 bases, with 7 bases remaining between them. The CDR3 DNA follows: TGTGCCAGCACCCCGTTCGAGCAGTACTTC. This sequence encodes CASTPFEQYF.

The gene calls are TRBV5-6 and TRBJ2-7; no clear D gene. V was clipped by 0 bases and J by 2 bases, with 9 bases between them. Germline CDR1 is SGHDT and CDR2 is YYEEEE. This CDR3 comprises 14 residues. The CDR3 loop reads CASSLVRVPYEQYF. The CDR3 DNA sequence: TGTGCCAGCAGCTTGGTCCGGGTACCCTACGAGCAGTACTTC.

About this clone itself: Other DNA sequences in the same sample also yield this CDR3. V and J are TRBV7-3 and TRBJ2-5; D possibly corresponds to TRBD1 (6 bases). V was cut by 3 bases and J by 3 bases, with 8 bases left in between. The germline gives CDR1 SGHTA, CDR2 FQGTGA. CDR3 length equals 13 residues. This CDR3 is CASSFAGEETQYF. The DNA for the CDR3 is TGTGCCAGCAGCTTTGCAGGGGAAGAGACCCAGTACTTC.

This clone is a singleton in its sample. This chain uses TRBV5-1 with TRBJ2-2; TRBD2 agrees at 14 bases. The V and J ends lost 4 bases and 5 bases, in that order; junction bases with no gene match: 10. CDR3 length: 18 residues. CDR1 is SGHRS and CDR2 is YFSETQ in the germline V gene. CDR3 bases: TGCGCCAGCAGCCCCCAGGGACTAGCGGGAGTGAGGACCGGGGAGCTGTTTTTT. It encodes CASSPQGLAGVRTGELFF.

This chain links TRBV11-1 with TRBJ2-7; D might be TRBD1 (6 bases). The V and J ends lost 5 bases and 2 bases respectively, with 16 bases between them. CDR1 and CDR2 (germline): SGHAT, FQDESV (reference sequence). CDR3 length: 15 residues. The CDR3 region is CASSDGTSSTYEQYF. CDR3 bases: TGTGCCAGCAGCGATGGGACATCCTCAACCTACGAGCAGTACTTC. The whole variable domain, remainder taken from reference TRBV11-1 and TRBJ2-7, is EAEVAQSPRYKITEKSQAVAFWCDPISGHATLYWYRQILGQGPELLVQFQDESVVDDSQLPKDRFSAERLKGVDSTLKIQPAELGDSAMYLCASSDGTSSTYEQYFGPGTRLTVT.

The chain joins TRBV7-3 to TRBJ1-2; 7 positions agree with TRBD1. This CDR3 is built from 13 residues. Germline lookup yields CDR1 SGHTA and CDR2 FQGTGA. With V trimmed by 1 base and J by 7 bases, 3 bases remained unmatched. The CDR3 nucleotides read TGTGCCAGCAGCTTAAGACAGGGTGGTGGCTACACCTTC. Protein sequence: CASSLRQGGGYTF.

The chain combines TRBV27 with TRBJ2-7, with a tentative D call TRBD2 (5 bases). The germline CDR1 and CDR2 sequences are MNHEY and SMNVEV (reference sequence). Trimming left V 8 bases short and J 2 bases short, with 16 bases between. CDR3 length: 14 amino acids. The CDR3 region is CASGGPNTPYEQYF. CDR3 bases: TGTGCCAGCGGAGGACCGAACACGCCCTACGAGCAGTACTTC.